Below are 12 T cell receptor beta chains sequenced from a single sample in a study of CD8+ T cells in alopecia areata. Treatment reported: oral pan-JAK inhibitor, 5-10 mg twice daily. Extracted RNA was reverse transcribed into cDNA, the sequencing template. Using immunoSEQ multiplex PCR, the repertoire was profiled, and TCRdb retains in-frame clones only, with some absent. The data contain 180,000 or so clones, about 55% of them singletons. The sample was CD8+ T cells sorted from blood, taken at week 24, from a patient treated with tofacitinib. Source of these receptors: a human donor with alopecia areata.

This chain connects TRBV7-2 to TRBJ1-1; a weak D match, TRBD1 (5 bases). There are 12 residues in the CDR3. Trimming stripped 5 bases from V and 11 bases from J, with 15 bases between. Germline CDR1 and CDR2: SGHTA and FQGNSA. The DNA for the CDR3 is TGTGCCAGCAGCCCAGGAGGAGGGACGGCTTTCTTT. This gives the protein CASSPGGGTAFF.

The V gene is TRBV30, the J gene TRBJ2-1, with D perhaps being TRBD1 or TRBD2 (5 bases each). V lost 4 bases, J lost 8 bases, and 15 bases lay in between. The CDR3 covers 13 residues. From germline, CDR1 is GTSNPN and CDR2 SVGIG (reference sequence). This CDR3 is CAWTGDATDEQFF. The CDR3 DNA follows: TGTGCCTGGACCGGGGACGCAACTGATGAGCAGTTCTTC.

The sample holds a few counts of this clone. This chain links TRBV29-1 with TRBJ1-1, with D tentatively TRBD1 (5 bases). The CDR3 runs to 13 residues. Germline V CDR1 and CDR2: SQVTM, ANQGSEA. Trimming left V 3 bases short and J 3 bases short, with 11 bases between. The CDR3 DNA is TGCAGCGTTGAGACCGGGACTGACACTGAAGCTTTCTTT. It specifies CSVETGTDTEAFF.

The count of this clone is one. The gene calls are TRBV11-2 and TRBJ2-6; no definite D call. The CDR3 length is 13 residues. V was clipped by 6 bases and J by 4 bases, with 7 bases between them. From germline, CDR1 is SGHAT and CDR2 FQNNGV. The CDR3 spells CASREPGANVLTF. Here the CDR3 DNA reads TGTGCCAGCAGAGAACCGGGGGCCAACGTCCTGACTTTC.

The table lists this clone with a few counts. V is TRBV29-1 and J is TRBJ1-3; no definite D call. Trimming stripped 7 bases from V and 0 bases from J, with 7 bases between. The CDR3 sequence is 12 residues long. Germline-derived CDR1 and CDR2 are SQVTM and ANQGSEA. CDR3 DNA sequence: TGCAGCGCCCCCGACTCTGGAAACACCATATATTTT. This sequence encodes CSAPDSGNTIYF.

The rearrangement joins TRBV5-6 to TRBJ1-1; D is perhaps TRBD1 (5 bases). CDR1 is SGHDT, CDR2 YYEEEE, per germline. The CDR3 has 14 residues. Trimming pared 4 bases from V and 1 base from J, leaving 11 bases between. In nucleotides, the CDR3 is TGTGCCAGCAGCACCTCCGGGGCGAACACTGAAGCTTTCTTT. This encodes CASSTSGANTEAFF.

V gene TRBV5-6 combines with J gene TRBJ2-3, with a possible D match to TRBD2 (7 bases). Trimming shortened V by 4 bases and J by 4 bases, and 19 bases separated the two germline ends. The CDR3 is 16 residues long. Germline loops: CDR1 SGHDT, CDR2 YYEEEE. The CDR3 region has the DNA TGTGCCAGCAGCCCGAGGGGGGGCCAGCAATCAGATACGCAGTATTTT. Translated: CASSPRGGQQSDTQYF.

The J gene is TRBJ2-7, the V gene TRBV11-2; D is uncertain. Looked up from germline, CDR1 is SGHAT and CDR2 is FQNNGV. The CDR3 spans 13 residues. V shed 0 bases and J shed 0 bases, with 3 bases lying between them. The CDR3 region is CASSLDPSYEQYF. CDR3 nucleotide sequence: TGTGCCAGCAGCTTAGACCCCTCCTACGAGCAGTACTTC. Using reference TRBV11-2 and TRBJ2-7 for the parts outside the CDR3, the full variable domain is EAGVAQSPRYKIIEKRQSVAFWCNPISGHATLYWYQQILGQGPKLLIQFQNNGVVDDSQLPKDRFSAERLKGVDSTLKIQPAKLEDSAVYLCASSLDPSYEQYFGPGTRLTVT.

This chain's CDR3 is CASSPRDRTYEQYF. For the CDR3, the DNA is TGTGCCAGCAGCCCTAGGGACAGGACCTACGAGCAGTACTTC. The chain couples TRBV6-6 to TRBJ2-7, with TRBD1 matching over 8 bases. V shed 6 bases, J shed 2 bases, and the junction held 6 bases outside the gene matches. The germline V gene has CDR1 MNHNY and CDR2 SVGAGI (reference sequence). The CDR3 runs 14 residues.

In its sample, this clone was seen once. This chain links TRBV7-6 with TRBJ1-1, with no clear D. The V gene lost 1 base and the J gene lost 2 bases, with 5 bases spanning the gap. The CDR3 runs to 13 residues. The germline V gene encodes CDR1 SGHVS and CDR2 FNYEAQ. The CDR3 loop is CASSLGDNTEAFF. CDR3 nucleotides: TGTGCCAGCAGCTTAGGAGATAACACTGAAGCTTTCTTT.

This chain connects TRBV19 to TRBJ1-6; a possible D gene is TRBD1 (6 bases). Germline lookup yields CDR1 LNHDA and CDR2 SQIVND (reference sequence). This CDR3 comprises 15 residues. Trimming cost V 5 bases and J 10 bases, with 18 bases left between them. The CDR3 protein is CASSYSTGYGSPLHF. CDR3 DNA sequence: TGTGCCAGTAGTTACTCTACAGGGTATGGCTCACCCCTCCACTTT.

The chain links TRBV11-2 to TRBJ2-1; 8 bases line up with TRBD1. Germline values: CDR1 SGHAT, CDR2 FQNNGV. V lost 5 bases, J lost 8 bases, and 8 bases stayed unmatched. The CDR3 consists of 14 residues. Here the CDR3 reads CASSRTGKGDEQFF. The CDR3 DNA is TGTGCCAGCAGCCGGACAGGGAAAGGGGATGAGCAGTTCTTC. Full variable domain (missing parts from reference TRBV11-2 and TRBJ2-1): EAGVAQSPRYKIIEKRQSVAFWCNPISGHATLYWYQQILGQGPKLLIQFQNNGVVDDSQLPKDRFSAERLKGVDSTLKIQPAKLEDSAVYLCASSRTGKGDEQFFGPGTRLTVL.